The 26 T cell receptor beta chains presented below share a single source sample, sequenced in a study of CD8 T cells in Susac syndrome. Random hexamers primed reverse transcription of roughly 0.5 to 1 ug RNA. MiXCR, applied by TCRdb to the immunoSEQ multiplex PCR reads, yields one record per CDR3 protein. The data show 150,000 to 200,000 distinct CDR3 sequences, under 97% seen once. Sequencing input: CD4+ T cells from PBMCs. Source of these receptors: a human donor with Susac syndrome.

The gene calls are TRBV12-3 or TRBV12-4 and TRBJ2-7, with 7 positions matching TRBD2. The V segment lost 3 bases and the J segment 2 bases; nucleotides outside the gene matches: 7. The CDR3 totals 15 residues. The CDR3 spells CASSLSGEGPYEQYF. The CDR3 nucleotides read TGTGCCAGCAGTTTGAGCGGGGAAGGCCCCTACGAGCAGTACTTC.

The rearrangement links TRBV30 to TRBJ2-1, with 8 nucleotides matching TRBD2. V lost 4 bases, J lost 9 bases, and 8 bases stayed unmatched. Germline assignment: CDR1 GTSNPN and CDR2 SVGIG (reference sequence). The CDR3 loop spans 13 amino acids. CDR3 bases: TGTGCCTGGAAAACTTACCGGGAGGGTGAGCAGTTCTTC. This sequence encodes CAWKTYREGEQFF.

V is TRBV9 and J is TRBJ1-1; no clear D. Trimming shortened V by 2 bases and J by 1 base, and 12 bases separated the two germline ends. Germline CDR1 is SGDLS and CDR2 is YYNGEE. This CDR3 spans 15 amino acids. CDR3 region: CASSVLQEGNTEAFF. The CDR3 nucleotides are TGTGCCAGCAGCGTCCTTCAAGAGGGGAACACTGAAGCTTTCTTT.

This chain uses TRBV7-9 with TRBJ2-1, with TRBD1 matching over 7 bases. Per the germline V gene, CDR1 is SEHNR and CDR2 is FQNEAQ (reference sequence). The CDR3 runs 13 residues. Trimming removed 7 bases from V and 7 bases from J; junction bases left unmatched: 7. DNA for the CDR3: TGTGCCAGCATAGAGGGGGCAAGGAATGAGCAGTTCTTC. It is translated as CASIEGARNEQFF. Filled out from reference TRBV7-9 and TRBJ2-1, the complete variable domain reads DTGVSQNPRHKITKRGQNVTFRCDPISEHNRLYWYRQTLGQGPEFLTYFQNEAQLEKSRLLSDRFSAERPKGSFSTLEIQRTEQGDSAMYLCASIEGARNEQFFGPGTRLTVL.

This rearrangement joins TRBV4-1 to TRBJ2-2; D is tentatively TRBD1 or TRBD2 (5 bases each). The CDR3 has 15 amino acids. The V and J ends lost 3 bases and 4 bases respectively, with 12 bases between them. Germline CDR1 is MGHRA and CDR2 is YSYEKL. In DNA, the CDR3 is TGCGCCAGCAGCCACGGGGTGGGGGTCACCGGGGAGCTGTTTTTT. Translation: CASSHGVGVTGELFF.

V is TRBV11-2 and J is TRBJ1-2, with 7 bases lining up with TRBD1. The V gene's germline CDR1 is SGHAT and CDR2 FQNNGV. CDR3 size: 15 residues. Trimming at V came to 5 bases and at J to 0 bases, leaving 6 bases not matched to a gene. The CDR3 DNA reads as TGTGCCAGCAGCCTAGGGACAGCTACTAACTATGGCTACACCTTC. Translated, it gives CASSLGTATNYGYTF.

The CDR3, as DNA: TGTGCCTGGAGTGTACTGCAGGGAGGGGGTGGCTACACCTTC. Its protein is CAWSVLQGGGGYTF. The chain recombines TRBV30 with TRBJ1-2; D is perhaps TRBD1 (6 bases). Between the trimmed V and J ends, which lost 0 bases and 7 bases, there was a span of 15 bases. The CDR3 runs 14 residues. From germline, CDR1 is GTSNPN and CDR2 SVGIG (reference sequence). Looking up the rest from reference TRBV30 and TRBJ1-2 gives the full variable domain: SQTIHQWPATLVQPVGSPLSLECTVEGTSNPNLYWYRQAAGRGLQLLFYSVGIGQISSEVPQNLSASRPQDRQFILSSKKLLLSDSGFYLCAWSVLQGGGGYTFGSGTRLTVV.

CDR3 sequence (DNA): TGCGCCAGCAGCAATGACCCTAATTCACCCCTCCACTTT. Protein: CASSNDPNSPLHF. V is TRBV5-1 and J is TRBJ1-6, with D uncertain. The V gene's germline CDR1 is SGHRS and CDR2 YFSETQ. V lost 4 bases, J lost 6 bases, and 8 bases lay in between. The length of the CDR3 is 13 residues. The whole variable domain, remainder taken from reference TRBV5-1 and TRBJ1-6, is KAGVTQTPRYLIKTRGQQVTLSCSPISGHRSVSWYQQTPGQGLQFLFEYFSETQRNKGNFPGRFSGRQFSNSRSEMNVSTLELGDSALYLCASSNDPNSPLHFGNGTRLTVT.

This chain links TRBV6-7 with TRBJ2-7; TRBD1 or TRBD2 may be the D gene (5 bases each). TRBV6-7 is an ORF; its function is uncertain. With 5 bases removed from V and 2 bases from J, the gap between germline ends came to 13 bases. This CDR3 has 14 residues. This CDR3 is CASSDRDGTYEQYF. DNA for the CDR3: TGTGCCAGCAGTGACCGGGACGGGACCTACGAGCAGTACTTC.

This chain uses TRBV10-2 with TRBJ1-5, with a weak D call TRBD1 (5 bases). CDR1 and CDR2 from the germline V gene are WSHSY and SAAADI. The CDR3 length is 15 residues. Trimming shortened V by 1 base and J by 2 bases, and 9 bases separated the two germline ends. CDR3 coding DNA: TGCGCCAGCAGTGAGTATCTGGGGCGCAATCAGCCCCAGCATTTT. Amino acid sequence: CASSEYLGRNQPQHF.

The CDR3 DNA reads TGTGCCAGCAGCCAAGATTTGGGGACTGCAGAGACCCAGTACTTC. Encoded protein: CASSQDLGTAETQYF. The chain joins TRBV14 to TRBJ2-5; TRBD2 might be the D (6 bases). Trimming took off 0 bases at V and 4 bases at J, with 12 bases between the two ends. The CDR3 has 15 amino acids. In germline, CDR1 is SGHDN, CDR2 FVKESK. Variable domain in full (rest from reference TRBV14 and TRBJ2-5): EAGVTQFPSHSVIEKGQTVTLRCDPISGHDNLYWYRRVMGKEIKFLLHFVKESKQDESGMPNNRFLAERTGGTYSTLKVQPAELEDSGVYFCASSQDLGTAETQYFGPGTRLLVL.

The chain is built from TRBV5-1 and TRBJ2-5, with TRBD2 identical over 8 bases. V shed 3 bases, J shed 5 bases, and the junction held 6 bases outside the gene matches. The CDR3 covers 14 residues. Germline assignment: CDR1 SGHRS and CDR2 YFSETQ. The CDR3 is CASSSLAGGETQYF. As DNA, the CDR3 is TGCGCCAGCAGCTCCCTGGCGGGGGGTGAGACCCAGTACTTC.

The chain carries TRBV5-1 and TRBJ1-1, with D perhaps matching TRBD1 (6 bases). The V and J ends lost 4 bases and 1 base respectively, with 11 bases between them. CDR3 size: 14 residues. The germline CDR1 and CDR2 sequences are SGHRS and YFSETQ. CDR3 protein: CASSPAQGNTEAFF. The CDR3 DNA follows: TGCGCCAGCAGCCCCGCACAGGGGAACACTGAAGCTTTCTTT.

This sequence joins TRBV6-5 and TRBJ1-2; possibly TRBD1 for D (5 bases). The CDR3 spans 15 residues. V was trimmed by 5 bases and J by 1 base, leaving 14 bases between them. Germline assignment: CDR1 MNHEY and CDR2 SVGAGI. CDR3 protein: CASSRAGGGNYGYTF. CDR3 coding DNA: TGTGCCAGCAGTCGCGCTGGGGGAGGTAACTATGGCTACACCTTC.

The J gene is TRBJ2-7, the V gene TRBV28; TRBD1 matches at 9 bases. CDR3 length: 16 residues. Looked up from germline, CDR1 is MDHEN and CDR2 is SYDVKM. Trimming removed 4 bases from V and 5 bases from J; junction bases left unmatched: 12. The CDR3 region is CASSSSGQGFNHEQYF. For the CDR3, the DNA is TGTGCCAGCAGTTCGTCGGGACAGGGCTTTAACCACGAGCAGTACTTC.

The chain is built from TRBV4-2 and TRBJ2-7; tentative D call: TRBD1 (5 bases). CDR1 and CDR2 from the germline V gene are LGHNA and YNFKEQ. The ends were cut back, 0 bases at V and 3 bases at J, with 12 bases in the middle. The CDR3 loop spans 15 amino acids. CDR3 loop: CASSQDRVPNYEQYF. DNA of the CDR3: TGTGCCAGCAGCCAAGACAGGGTGCCCAACTACGAGCAGTACTTC.

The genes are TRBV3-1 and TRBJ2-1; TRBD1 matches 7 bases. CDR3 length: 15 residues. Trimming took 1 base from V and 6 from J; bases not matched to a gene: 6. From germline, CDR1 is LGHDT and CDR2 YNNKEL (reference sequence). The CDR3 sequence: CASSQVSSGGNEQFF. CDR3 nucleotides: TGTGCCAGCAGCCAAGTATCGTCAGGGGGCAATGAGCAGTTCTTC.

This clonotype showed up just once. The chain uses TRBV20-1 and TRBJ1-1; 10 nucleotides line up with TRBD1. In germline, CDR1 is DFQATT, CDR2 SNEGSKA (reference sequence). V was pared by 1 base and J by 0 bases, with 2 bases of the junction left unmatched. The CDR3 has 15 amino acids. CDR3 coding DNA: TGCAGTGCTAGAGCGACAGGGGGCATGAACACTGAAGCTTTCTTT. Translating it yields CSARATGGMNTEAFF.

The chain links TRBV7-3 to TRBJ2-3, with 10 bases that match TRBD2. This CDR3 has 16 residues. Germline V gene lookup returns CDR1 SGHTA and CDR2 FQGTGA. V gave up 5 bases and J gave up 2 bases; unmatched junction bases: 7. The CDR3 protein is CASSISGGSTTDTQYF. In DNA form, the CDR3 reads TGTGCCAGCAGCATTAGCGGGGGGTCGACCACAGATACGCAGTATTTT.

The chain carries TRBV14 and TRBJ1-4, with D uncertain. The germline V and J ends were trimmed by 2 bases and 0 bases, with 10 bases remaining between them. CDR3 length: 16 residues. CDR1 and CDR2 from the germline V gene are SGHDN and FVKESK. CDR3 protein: CASSQRTGSTNEKLFF. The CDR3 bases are TGTGCCAGCAGCCAACGGACGGGATCAACTAATGAAAAACTGTTTTTT. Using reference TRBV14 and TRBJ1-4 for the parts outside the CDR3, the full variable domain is EAGVTQFPSHSVIEKGQTVTLRCDPISGHDNLYWYRRVMGKEIKFLLHFVKESKQDESGMPNNRFLAERTGGTYSTLKVQPAELEDSGVYFCASSQRTGSTNEKLFFGSGTQLSVL.

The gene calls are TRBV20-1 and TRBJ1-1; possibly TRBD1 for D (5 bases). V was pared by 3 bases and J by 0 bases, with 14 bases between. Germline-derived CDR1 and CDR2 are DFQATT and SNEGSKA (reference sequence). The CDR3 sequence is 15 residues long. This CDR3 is CSARGQGAMNTEAFF. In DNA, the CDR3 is TGCAGTGCTAGGGGGCAGGGAGCAATGAACACTGAAGCTTTCTTT.

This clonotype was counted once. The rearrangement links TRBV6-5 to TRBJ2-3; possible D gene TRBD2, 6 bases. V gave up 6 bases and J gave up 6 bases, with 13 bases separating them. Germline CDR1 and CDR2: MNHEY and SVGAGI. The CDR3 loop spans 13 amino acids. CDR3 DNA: TGTGCCAGCAGGCGACTAGATATGGATACGCAGTATTTT. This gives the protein CASRRLDMDTQYF.

CDR3 protein: CASSWGQTSYNEQFF. In DNA form, the CDR3 reads TGCGCCAGCAGCTGGGGACAGACTTCCTACAATGAGCAGTTCTTC. This chain joins TRBV5-1 and TRBJ2-1, with 7 bases that match TRBD1. The germline CDR1 and CDR2 sequences are SGHRS and YFSETQ. The CDR3 sequence is 15 residues long. Losses at the gene ends were 3 bases for V and 1 base for J; bases not matched to a gene: 4.

The CDR3 loop reads CSAPTGVFYGYTF. CDR3 coding DNA: TGCAGTGCTCCTACAGGGGTCTTCTATGGCTACACCTTC. This chain connects TRBV20-1 to TRBJ1-2; 7 nucleotides align to TRBD1. The V gene end was trimmed by 5 bases and the J gene end by 4 bases; junction bases not matched to a gene: 7. This CDR3 is 13 amino acids long. CDR1 is DFQATT and CDR2 is SNEGSKA in the germline V gene (reference sequence).

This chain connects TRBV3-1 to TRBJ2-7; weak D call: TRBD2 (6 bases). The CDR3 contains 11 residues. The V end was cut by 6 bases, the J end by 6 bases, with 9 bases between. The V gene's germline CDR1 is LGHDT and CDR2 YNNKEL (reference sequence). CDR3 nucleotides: TGTGCCAGCAGAGCCGGGGGCGAGCAGTACTTC. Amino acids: CASRAGGEQYF.

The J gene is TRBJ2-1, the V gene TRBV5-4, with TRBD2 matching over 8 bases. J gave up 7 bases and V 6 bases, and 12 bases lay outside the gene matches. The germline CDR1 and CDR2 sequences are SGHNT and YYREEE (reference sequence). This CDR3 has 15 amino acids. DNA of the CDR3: TGTGCCAGCACCCCGTCCGACGGGGGGGTAAATGAGCAGTTCTTC. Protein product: CASTPSDGGVNEQFF.